Presented here are 30 T cell receptor beta chains from one specimen sequenced in a study of T cell responses to AZD1222 COVID-19 vaccine. Here immunoSEQ multiplex PCR was the method, and the copy in TCRdb shows in-frame clones only, minus some. The sample yields about 180,000 clones, 75% to 90% seen once. This material consisted of peripheral blood, taken on day 0 of AZD1222 vaccination. These receptors all come from an adult in good health.

This chain connects TRBV6-6 to TRBJ2-1; 9 bases line up with TRBD2. This CDR3 spans 16 amino acids. The germline V gene encodes CDR1 MNHNY and CDR2 SVGAGI (reference sequence). Losses at the gene ends were 0 bases for V and 8 bases for J; bases not matched to a gene: 8. The CDR3 DNA reads as TGTGCCAGCAGTTACTCTTCCGGCGGGGGGGGCTATGAGCAGTTCTTC. This translates into CASSYSSGGGGYEQFF.

The gene calls are TRBV7-3 and TRBJ1-2, with 10 bases that match TRBD1. V lost 5 bases, J lost 5 bases, and 14 bases stayed unmatched. The CDR3 runs 17 residues. Germline V CDR1 and CDR2: SGHTA, FQGTGA. The chain's CDR3 is CASSPRSTGTGVYGYTF. The CDR3 DNA follows: TGTGCCAGCAGCCCCAGATCTACCGGGACAGGGGTGTATGGCTACACCTTC.

This clone showed up just once. The chain recombines TRBV6-5 with TRBJ1-6; possible D gene TRBD1, 5 bases. Trimming removed 5 bases at V and 10 bases at J, with 15 bases between. The CDR3 is 14 residues long. Germline V gives CDR1 MNHEY, CDR2 SVGAGI. The CDR3 sequence: CASSTPGGRSPLHF. CDR3 bases: TGTGCCAGCAGTACACCTGGGGGTCGCTCACCCCTCCACTTT.

The chain carries TRBV10-3 and TRBJ1-1; D is unclear. This CDR3 is 11 amino acids long. The V end lost 4 bases, the J end lost 5 bases, and 5 bases lay between the germline ends. CDR1 and CDR2 from the germline V gene are ENHRY and SYGVKD. The CDR3 region has the DNA TGTGCCATCAGTGGGAGGACTGAAGCTTTCTTT. The encoded protein is CAISGRTEAFF.

This sequence joins TRBV9 and TRBJ1-4; 9 bases fit TRBD1. The CDR3 runs 15 residues. J lost 5 bases, V lost 3 bases, and 5 bases had no gene match. Germline CDR1 reads SGDLS; CDR2 reads YYNGEE. CDR3 loop: CASSAEDRGNEKLFF. The DNA for the CDR3 is TGTGCCAGCAGCGCTGAGGACAGGGGAAATGAAAAACTGTTTTTT.

J is TRBJ1-1 and V is TRBV6-6; 9 bases align to TRBD1. Trimming cost V 6 bases and J 4 bases; bases outside gene matches: 12. Germline CDR1 MNHNY, CDR2 SVGAGI (reference sequence). The CDR3 length is 16 residues. CDR3 loop: CASSQLPGQGSTEAFF. In DNA form, the CDR3 reads TGTGCCAGCAGCCAGCTGCCGGGACAGGGTAGCACTGAAGCTTTCTTT.

The chain joins TRBV30 to TRBJ1-1; unclear D gene. This CDR3 is built from 11 residues. Trimming removed 0 bases from V and 10 bases from J, with 9 bases in between. From germline, CDR1 is GTSNPN and CDR2 SVGIG (reference sequence). CDR3 bases: TGTGCCTGGAGTGTAAGTGGAGGAGCTTTCTTT. Its protein product is CAWSVSGGAFF.

This clone was recorded once. V gene TRBV20-1 combines with J gene TRBJ2-7; tentative D call: TRBD2 (5 bases). V was shortened by 3 bases and J by 0 bases, with 9 bases between the two germline ends. The CDR3 has 13 residues. Germline V gives CDR1 DFQATT, CDR2 SNEGSKA (reference sequence). The CDR3 region has the DNA TGCAGTGCTAGTTGGGAGTTCTCCTACGAGCAGTACTTC. It translates to CSASWEFSYEQYF.

CDR3: CSVEDRGQETQYF. In DNA, the CDR3 is TGCAGCGTTGAAGACAGGGGCCAAGAGACCCAGTACTTC. The chain carries TRBV29-1 and TRBJ2-5; D might be TRBD1 (6 bases). The V and J ends lost 0 bases and 1 base respectively, with 6 bases between them. Germline CDR1 reads SQVTM; CDR2 reads ANQGSEA. This CDR3 has 13 residues. The full variable domain, its missing parts supplied by reference TRBV29-1 and TRBJ2-5, is SAVISQKPSRDICQRGTSLTIQCQVDSQVTMMFWYRQQPGQSLTLIATANQGSEATYESGFVIDKFPISRPNLTFSTLTVSNMSPEDSSIYLCSVEDRGQETQYFGPGTRLLVL.

CDR3 DNA: TGTGCCAGCAGCTTAGTGTCCAGGGGAGAGACCCAGTACTTC. Residues: CASSLVSRGETQYF. The chain couples TRBV11-2 to TRBJ2-5; possible D gene TRBD1, 6 bases. The CDR3 loop spans 14 amino acids. Per germline, CDR1 SGHAT and CDR2 FQNNGV. Trimming pared 1 base from V and 4 bases from J, leaving 10 bases between.

The chain recombines TRBV9 with TRBJ2-4, with 8 bases identical to TRBD1. V trimming: 2 bases; J trimming: 2 bases; junction bases outside the gene matches: 3. This CDR3 has 15 amino acids. Germline V gene sequence: CDR1 SGDLS, CDR2 YYNGEE. CDR3 nucleotides: TGTGCCAGCAGCGTGGACAGGGAGTCCAAAAACATTCAGTACTTC. Translating gives CASSVDRESKNIQYF.

This chain joins TRBV10-1 and TRBJ2-3; 9 bases map to TRBD2. This CDR3 spans 14 amino acids. The V gene end was trimmed by 6 bases and the J gene end by 1 base; junction bases not matched to a gene: 2. CDR1 is WNHNN and CDR2 is SYGVQD in the germline V gene (reference sequence). CDR3 DNA sequence: TGCGCCAGCAGCCCTAGCGGGGGCACAGATACGCAGTATTTT. Translation: CASSPSGGTDTQYF.

The gene calls are TRBV7-9 and TRBJ2-1; 9 bases fit TRBD2. V lost 5 bases, J lost 4 bases, and 18 bases stayed unmatched. Germline CDR1 SEHNR, CDR2 FQNEAQ (reference sequence). This CDR3 contains 19 residues. The CDR3 is CASSPPLGRAGGSYNEQFF. In DNA form, the CDR3 reads TGTGCCAGCAGCCCCCCTTTGGGTAGGGCGGGGGGGTCTTACAATGAGCAGTTCTTC.

V and J are TRBV5-4 and TRBJ2-3, with 12 bases lining up with TRBD2. The length of the CDR3 is 16 residues. With 4 bases clipped from V and 0 bases from J, the junction kept 3 bases outside the gene matches. CDR1 SGHNT and CDR2 YYREEE come from the germline V gene (reference sequence). CDR3 nucleotides: TGTGCCAGCAGCCAAGGACTAGCGGGGAGCACAGATACGCAGTATTTT. This encodes CASSQGLAGSTDTQYF. The full variable domain, its missing parts supplied by reference TRBV5-4 and TRBJ2-3, is ETGVTQSPTHLIKTRGQQVTLRCSSQSGHNTVSWYQQALGQGPQFIFQYYREEENGRGNFPPRFSGLQFPNYSSELNVNALELDDSALYLCASSQGLAGSTDTQYFGPGTRLTVL.

The rearrangement uses TRBV5-5 and TRBJ2-7, with D unresolved. CDR1 is SGHKS and CDR2 is YYEKEE in the germline V gene (reference sequence). V lost 2 bases and J 1 base, leaving 7 bases between the germline ends. This CDR3 is built from 13 residues. CDR3 sequence (DNA): TGTGCCAGCAGCTTCAGGAATTCCTACGAGCAGTACTTC. Translating it yields CASSFRNSYEQYF.

This chain joins TRBV5-1 and TRBJ2-7; D possibly corresponds to TRBD1 (5 bases). The CDR3 totals 13 residues. Looked up from germline, CDR1 is SGHRS and CDR2 is YFSETQ. Trimming stripped 4 bases from V and 5 bases from J, with 13 bases between. CDR3 nucleotide sequence: TGCGCCAGCAGCGCACAGGAGCGCCACGAGCAGTACTTC. Amino acid sequence: CASSAQERHEQYF.

V gene TRBV3-1 (or the pseudogene TRBV3-2) combines with J gene TRBJ1-5, with D maybe TRBD1 (5 bases). The CDR3 extends over 13 amino acids. In germline, CDR1 is LGHDT, CDR2 YNNKEL (reference sequence). The ends were cut back, 4 bases at V and 5 bases at J, with 9 bases in the middle. The CDR3 nucleotides are TGTGCCAGCAGCCGAAAAGGGGATCAGCCCCAGCATTTT. This codes for CASSRKGDQPQHF.

In this sample, this clone turned up once. V is TRBV6-5 and J is TRBJ1-5; the D is unclear. Germline V gives CDR1 MNHEY, CDR2 SVGAGI. V was clipped by 0 bases and J by 11 bases, with 11 bases between them. The CDR3 has 13 amino acids. The CDR3 sequence is CASSYSRLEAQHF. The CDR3 DNA sequence: TGTGCCAGCAGTTACTCCCGTTTGGAGGCCCAGCATTTT.

This rearrangement joins TRBV7-9 to TRBJ2-1, with 10 bases lining up with TRBD2. The V and J ends lost 4 bases and 3 bases, in that order; junction bases with no gene match: 12. Germline V CDR1 and CDR2: SEHNR, FQNEAQ (reference sequence). The CDR3 loop spans 18 amino acids. The CDR3 here is CASSSTRGSGGNYNEQFF. The CDR3 DNA is TGTGCCAGCAGCTCCACTCGGGGTAGCGGGGGGAACTACAATGAGCAGTTCTTC.

This clone showed up just a few times. V is TRBV6-1 and J is TRBJ1-1; D is unclear. The V end was cut by 2 bases, the J end by 1 base, with 11 bases between. CDR3 length: 15 residues. Germline V lookup: CDR1 MNHNS, CDR2 SASEGT. CDR3 loop: CASSERPPGNTEAFF. In nucleotides, the CDR3 is TGTGCCAGCAGTGAACGCCCCCCCGGGAACACTGAAGCTTTCTTT.

This rearrangement joins TRBV27 to TRBJ2-7; 8 nucleotides align to TRBD1. The germline V gene has CDR1 MNHEY and CDR2 SMNVEV (reference sequence). CDR3 size: 15 residues. V shed 0 bases, J shed 4 bases, and the junction held 5 bases outside the gene matches. The CDR3 loop is CASSLSDRAGYEQYF. DNA of the CDR3: TGTGCCAGCAGTTTATCGGACAGGGCAGGGTACGAGCAGTACTTC.

This rearrangement joins TRBV7-2 to TRBJ2-7, with D maybe TRBD2 (5 bases). Trimming removed 1 base at V and 3 bases at J, with 10 bases between. This CDR3 region has 14 residues. Germline-derived CDR1 and CDR2 are SGHTA and FQGNSA. CDR3 protein: CASSLGGGYYEQYF. The CDR3 bases are TGTGCCAGCAGCTTAGGAGGAGGCTACTACGAGCAGTACTTC.

The chain uses TRBV19 and TRBJ1-4; the match to TRBD1 covers 8 bases. Germline lookup yields CDR1 LNHDA and CDR2 SQIVND (reference sequence). The CDR3 contains 14 residues. With 3 bases clipped from V and 8 bases from J, the junction kept 5 bases outside the gene matches. The CDR3 loop reads CASSIGTGNEKLFF. CDR3 DNA sequence: TGTGCCAGTAGTATTGGGACAGGAAACGAAAAACTGTTTTTT.

V and J are TRBV9 and TRBJ2-3, with TRBD2 matching 8 bases. Trimming cost V 1 base and J 7 bases; bases outside gene matches: 14. This CDR3 is 17 amino acids long. Germline V gene data show CDR1 as SGDLS and CDR2 as YYNGEE. The CDR3 DNA sequence: TGTGCCAGCAGCGTATCAAGCGGGGGTTACCCGGCCCATACGCAGTATTTT. This codes for CASSVSSGGYPAHTQYF.

The chain uses TRBV7-9 and TRBJ1-4; maybe TRBD1 (6 bases). The germline CDR1 and CDR2 sequences are SEHNR and FQNEAQ (reference sequence). Trimming took 2 bases from V and 0 from J, leaving 10 bases between them. The CDR3 sequence is 16 residues long. CDR3 in DNA: TGTGCCAGCAGCTTATTTAACAGGGCAACTAATGAAAAACTGTTTTTT. Encoded protein: CASSLFNRATNEKLFF.

The chain combines TRBV19 with TRBJ1-3; TRBD1 matches 7 bases. V lost 10 bases and J lost 3; bases outside the gene matches: 12. Germline V gene sequence: CDR1 LNHDA, CDR2 SQIVND (reference sequence). The CDR3 totals 15 residues. Here the CDR3 DNA reads TGTGCCACCACCTCTTTCAGGGGGTATGGAAACACCATATATTTT. It yields the protein CATTSFRGYGNTIYF. The whole variable domain, remainder taken from reference TRBV19 and TRBJ1-3, is DGGITQSPKYLFRKEGQNVTLSCEQNLNHDAMYWYRQDPGQGLRLIYYSQIVNDFQKGDIAEGYSVSREKKESFPLTVTSAQKNPTAFYLCATTSFRGYGNTIYFGEGSWLTVV.

The V call is TRBV5-1, the J call TRBJ2-5; possibly TRBD1 or TRBD2 for D (5 bases each). The CDR3 runs to 14 residues. The germline V and J ends were trimmed by 2 bases and 5 bases, with 13 bases remaining between them. CDR1 and CDR2 (germline): SGHRS, YFSETQ. CDR3 coding DNA: TGCGCCAGCAGCTTTCGGGGCCTGGCGGAGACCCAGTACTTC. Encoded protein: CASSFRGLAETQYF.

The chain recombines TRBV6-5 with TRBJ1-6; weak D call: TRBD1 (5 bases). This CDR3 has 13 amino acids. In germline, CDR1 is MNHEY, CDR2 SVGAGI. Trimming removed 6 bases at V and 4 bases at J, with 7 bases between. This CDR3 is CASRTEYNSPLHF. Written as DNA, the CDR3 is TGTGCCAGCAGGACAGAATATAATTCACCCCTCCACTTT.

This rearrangement joins TRBV28 to TRBJ1-6, with 7 bases matching TRBD1. The length of the CDR3 is 15 residues. The V segment lost 2 bases and the J segment 6 bases; nucleotides outside the gene matches: 4. Germline V CDR1 and CDR2: MDHEN, SYDVKM. The CDR3 DNA is TGTGCCAGCAGTTTACGTTCAGGGGGTAATTCACCCCTCCACTTT. This gives the protein CASSLRSGGNSPLHF.

The J gene is TRBJ1-2, the V gene TRBV5-8; D unresolved. The CDR3 is 16 residues long. Germline V gene data show CDR1 as SGHTS and CDR2 as YDEGEE. V dropped 4 bases and J dropped 3 bases, with 19 bases sitting between them. The CDR3 here is CASSVTWTWRDYGYTF. CDR3 DNA sequence: TGTGCCAGCAGCGTAACCTGGACTTGGAGGGACTATGGCTACACCTTC. Supplemented by reference TRBV5-8 and TRBJ1-2, the full variable domain reads EAGVTQSPTHLIKTRGQQATLRCSPISGHTSVYWYQQALGLGLQFLLWYDEGEERNRGNFPPRFSGRQFPNYSSELNVNALELEDSALYLCASSVTWTWRDYGYTFGSGTRLTVV.